This passage covers 22 T cell receptor delta chains from one sample sequenced in a study of gamma-delta T cells after stem cell transplantation. TCRdb re-processed the RT-PCR reads via CATT. The sample lists 1,000 to 1,500 delta-chain clones; 3% to 4% were seen once. The sequenced material came from gamma-delta T cells. The receptors stem from a human donor. It is not recorded whose cells these are; they may come from a transplant donor.

Within the sample, this clone is large. The chain is built from TRDV2 and TRDJ1; TRDD3 matches 10 bases. The CDR3 extends over 23 amino acids. The germline V gene has CDR1 GEAIGNYY and CDR2 EKD. Trimming took 0 bases from V and 4 from J; bases not matched to a gene: 28. CDR3 amino acids: CACDTLPHASTGGSTSISDKLIF. The CDR3 DNA reads TGTGCCTGTGACACCCTTCCCCACGCTTCTACTGGGGGATCCACCTCTATTAGCGATAAACTCATCTTT.

This clone qualifies as large (0.1 to 1%). In the same sample, other DNA sequences code for this CDR3. This rearrangement joins TRDV2 to TRDJ1; 7 bases map to TRDD3. Trimming removed 3 bases from V and 3 bases from J; junction bases left unmatched: 9. CDR1 and CDR2 from the germline V gene are GEAIGNYY and EKD. CDR3 length: 15 amino acids. CDR3 loop: CACDLGGDRPDKLIF. The CDR3 nucleotides are TGTGCCTGTGACCTCGGAGGGGATAGGCCCGATAAACTCATCTTT.

This clone has more than one count but fewer than ten. The chain is built from TRDV1 and TRDJ1; either TRDD2 or TRDD3 may fit D (5 bases each). The CDR3 consists of 21 residues. Trimming shortened V by 0 bases and J by 0 bases, and 26 bases separated the two germline ends. Germline loops: CDR1 TSWWSYY, CDR2 QGS. CDR3 loop: CALGELSSWVVLELYTDKLIF. The CDR3 coding sequence is TGTGCTCTTGGGGAACTTAGTTCCTGGGTCGTACTGGAGCTGTACACCGATAAACTCATCTTT.

This chain connects TRDV2 to TRDJ1, with 7 nucleotides matching TRDD3. No J gene is reported in TCRdb; it was inferred here by comparing the DNA with germline. The CDR3 is made up of 14 amino acids. Germline V gene lookup returns CDR1 GEAIGNYY and CDR2 EKD. CDR3 in DNA: TGTGCGGGCCTGGGGGTCCCGTACACCGATAAACTCATCTTT. As protein: CAGLGVPYTDKLIF.

As for this clone: This may be a read error, as it is one base from a much larger clone. This chain connects TRDV2 to TRDJ1; TRDD3 matches at 13 bases. CDR1 and CDR2 from the germline V gene are GEAIGNYY and EKD. There are 16 residues in the CDR3. CDR3 amino acids: CARDNLLGDTADKLIF. Here the CDR3 DNA reads TGTGCCCGTGACAACTTACTGGGGGATACGGCCGATAAACTCATCTTT.

As regards this clone: A much larger clone differs by one base, so this may be a read error. This rearrangement joins TRDV2 to TRDJ3; D not resolved. V lost 1 base and J lost 3, with 15 bases in between. This CDR3 is 18 amino acids long. Looked up from germline, CDR1 is GEAIGNYY and CDR2 is EKD. CDR3 loop: CACDTVDPSYWDTRQMFF. The CDR3 DNA reads as TGTGCCTGTGACACGGTGGACCCCAGCTACTGGGACACCCGACAGATGTTTTTC.

In its sample, this clone ranks as medium-sized. V usage is TRDV2 and J usage is TRDJ3; 13 bases fit TRDD3. The germline V gene encodes CDR1 GEAIGNYY and CDR2 EKD. The CDR3 runs 18 residues. The V segment lost 7 bases and the J segment 1 base; nucleotides outside the gene matches: 6. CDR3 DNA sequence: TGTGCCTGCGATACTGGGGGATACGAGTCCTGGGACACCCGACAGATGTTTTTC. It codes for CACDTGGYESWDTRQMFF.

This chain joins TRDV1 and TRDJ1; 8 bases line up with TRDD3. TCRdb records no J gene; here it was assigned by comparing the DNA to germline. Germline-derived CDR1 and CDR2 are TSWWSYY and QGS. CDR3 length: 21 amino acids. V gave up 4 bases and J gave up 0 bases; unmatched junction bases: 22. Here the CDR3 reads CALGGPACRRSWGRDTDKLIF. Here the CDR3 DNA reads TGTGCTCTTGGGGGACCCGCCTGCCGACGATCCTGGGGGAGAGACACCGATAAACTCATCTTT.

Comments on this clone: A far larger clone lies a single base away; this is likely a read error. This same CDR3 is encoded by further DNA sequences in the sample. V usage is TRDV2 and J usage is TRDJ1; the match to TRDD3 covers 13 bases. Per the germline V gene, CDR1 is GEAIGNYY and CDR2 is EKD. The CDR3 runs to 19 residues. The CDR3 sequence: CACDTVASTGGYAADKLIF. CDR3 DNA sequence: TGCGCCTGTGACACCGTGGCAAGTACTGGGGGATACGCCGCCGATAAACTCATCTTT.

Details on this clone: A much larger clone lies a single base off, so this may be a read error. The V gene is uncalled and the J gene is TRDJ3; the DNA was not used to check the table's D call, TRDD3. This CDR3 contains 20 residues. Here the CDR3 DNA reads TGTGCCTGTGACACTGGAGGGGCAGGGGTTATCTCCTGGGACACCCGACAGATGTTTTTC. As protein: CACDTGGAGVISWDTRQMFF.

Regarding this clone: Being one base from a much bigger clone, this may be a read error. J is TRDJ1 and V is TRDV2; 11 bases are a match to TRDD3. Germline CDR1 GEAIGNYY, CDR2 EKD. This CDR3 comprises 18 residues. J was trimmed by 3 bases and V by 3 bases; bases with no gene match: 14. CDR3 DNA sequence: TGTGCCTGTGACGCTGTACTGGGGGATAAAGGATACGCCGATAAACTCATCTTT. Its protein is CACDAVLGDKGYADKLIF.

This clone showed up just a few times. A much larger clone lies a single base off, so this may be a read error. This chain joins TRDV2 and TRDJ1; the D gene is possibly TRDD3 (6 bases). The CDR3 has 18 residues. V shed 3 bases and J shed 0 bases, with 22 bases lying between them. Germline CDR1 reads GEAIGNYY; CDR2 reads EKD. In DNA form, the CDR3 reads TGTGCCTGTGACTCAGCTGGGGATCCGACGCGGTACACCGATAAACTCATCTTT. This encodes CACDSAGDPTRYTDKLIF.

This clone qualifies as medium-sized (0.01 to 0.1%). The CDR3 DNA reads as TGTGCTCTTGGGGAACCAATCTTTTACACCGATAAACTCATCTTT. The encoded protein is CALGEPIFYTDKLIF. The rearrangement links TRDV1 to TRDJ1; unclear D gene. With 1 base removed from V and 0 bases from J, the gap between germline ends came to 9 bases. The CDR3 length is 15 residues. Germline V gene data show CDR1 as TSWWSYY and CDR2 as QGS.

With respect to this clone: This likely traces to a read error, being one base from a far larger clone. Other DNA sequences in the same sample also yield this CDR3. This chain uses TRDV2 with TRDJ1; 8 nucleotides match TRDD3. Looked up from germline, CDR1 is GEAIGNYY and CDR2 is EKD. The CDR3 is 19 residues long. The CDR3 loop reads CACDTISHTGGLYTDKLIF. The CDR3 region has the DNA TGTGCCTGTGACACAATCTCGCATACTGGGGGCCTGTACACCGATAAACTCATCTTC.

In this sample, this clone is large. The rearrangement links TRDV2 to TRDJ1, with 7 bases identical to TRDD3. The CDR3 has 17 amino acids. Trimming at V came to 1 base and at J to 0 bases, leaving 10 bases not matched to a gene. Looked up from germline, CDR1 is GEAIGNYY and CDR2 is EKD. For the CDR3, the DNA is TGTGCCTGTGACACTCTGGGGGGCGGAGGTGACACCGATAAACTCATCTTT. Protein: CACDTLGGGGDTDKLIF.

This clone was picked up a small number of times. The protein held in TCRdb is that of a much larger clone and does not match this DNA's translation at residue 5, likely because of a read error; the protein shown is translated from the DNA. The gene calls are TRDV2 and TRDJ1, with 9 positions matching TRDD3. After removal of 3 bases from V and 2 bases from J, the junction contained 9 bases not matched to a gene. This CDR3 has 16 amino acids. Germline CDR1 is GEAIGNYY and CDR2 is EKD. The CDR3 region is CACDPLGDGGTDKLIF. The DNA for the CDR3 is TGTGCCTGTGACCCACTGGGGGACGGGGGGACCGATAAACTCATCTTT.

To note about this clone: A much bigger clone sits one base away, suggesting this may be a read error. The V gene is TRDV2, the J gene TRDJ1, with D hard to call. Germline lookup yields CDR1 GEAIGNYY and CDR2 EKD. V lost 3 bases and J 0 bases, leaving 13 bases between the germline ends. This CDR3 is 15 amino acids long. CDR3 coding DNA: TGTGCCTGTGACCCCATCGGGTGGGACACCGATAAACTCATCTTT. Translated: CACDPIGWDTDKLIF.

This clone is medium-sized in the sample. The CDR3 DNA is TGTGCCTTTAAATGGACCTTCCTAGGAACTGGGGTCCCCGATAAACTCATCTTT. As protein: CAFKWTFLGTGVPDKLIF. This sequence joins TRDV3 and TRDJ1; possible D gene TRDD2, 8 bases. Germline loops: CDR1 TVYSNPD, CDR2 GDNSRS (reference sequence). The CDR3 contains 18 residues. The ends were cut back, 1 base at V and 3 bases at J, with 27 bases in the middle.

The sample holds a few counts of this clone. The TCRdb protein comes from a much larger clone and disagrees with this DNA's translation at residue 7, likely due to a read error; the protein given here is derived from the DNA. This chain connects TRDV2 to TRDJ1; TRDD3 aligns across 10 bases. This CDR3 comprises 16 residues. The junction had 5 bases not matched to a gene; V was cut back by 0 bases and J by 2 bases. From germline, CDR1 is GEAIGNYY and CDR2 EKD. The CDR3 reads CACDTVELGDTDKLIF. CDR3 nucleotide sequence: TGTGCCTGTGACACCGTGGAACTGGGGGATACCGATAAACTCATCTTT.

This clone was counted a few times. Other DNA sequences in the same sample also yield this CDR3. V gene TRDV2 combines with J gene TRDJ1, with TRDD3 matching 13 bases. The germline V gene encodes CDR1 GEAIGNYY and CDR2 EKD. V shed 4 bases, J shed 0 bases, and the junction held 19 bases outside the gene matches. The length of the CDR3 is 21 residues. The CDR3 coding sequence is TGTGCCTGTGATGGAGTACTGGGGGATACGCGAATGATGGGGTACACCGATAAACTCATCTTT. Translating it yields CACDGVLGDTRMMGYTDKLIF.

In regard to this clone: This may come from a read error, since a much larger clone is one base off. The rearrangement uses TRDV2 and TRDJ3; 7 positions agree with TRDD3. Germline V gives CDR1 GEAIGNYY, CDR2 EKD. This CDR3 has 23 residues. V lost 0 bases to trimming and J lost 0 bases; unmatched junction nucleotides: 19. CDR3 amino acids: CACDTPGSGGLRKYSWDTRQMFF. In nucleotides, the CDR3 is TGTGCCTGTGACACCCCAGGTAGTGGGGGACTACGCAAATACTCCTGGGACACCCGACAGATGTTTTTC.

In its sample, this clone was seen a few times. The chain employs TRDV1 and TRDJ2, with TRDD2 as a possible D gene (6 bases). Trimming shortened V by 4 bases and J by 6 bases, and 21 bases separated the two germline ends. CDR1 and CDR2 from the germline V gene are TSWWSYY and QGS. The CDR3 runs to 17 residues. CDR3 loop: CALGVTRPSGEAAQLFF. CDR3 nucleotide sequence: TGTGCTCTTGGGGTAACTCGGCCTTCCGGGGAGGCAGCACAACTCTTCTTT.